A selection of T cell receptor beta chains follows, all from one sample in a study of control samples from healthy donors and cancer patients. Profiling relied on immunoSEQ multiplex PCR, and the TCRdb table lists in-frame clones only, not all of them. The sample consists of over 100,000 clones, roughly 90% of them appearing once. Sequenced sample: blood. The origin of the receptors is a woman in her forties or fifties in good health. The CDR3 runs from the conserved cysteine through the conserved F or W. A D gene is named only where the DNA matches it firmly. Clone size appears in some rows only: once, few, many, or a class for an expanded clone.

length	size	V	D	J	DNA	CDR3
16	-	TRBV19	TRBD1	TRBJ2-1	TGTGCCAGTAGTCCCCGGGACAGGGGATACTACTCGGGGCAGTTCTTC	CASSPRDRGYYSGQFF
14	medium-sized	TRBV7-8	TRBD1	TRBJ1-4	TGTGCCAGCAGCTTCCGGGACAGGGATGAAAAACTGTTTTTT	CASSFRDRDEKLFF
14	-	TRBV11-3	-	TRBJ1-1	TGTGCCAGCAGCTTACGTCAGGGGTCCCCTGAAGCTTTCTTT	CASSLRQGSPEAFF
15	-	TRBV28	-	TRBJ2-2	TGTGCCAGCAGTTTATGGGGCGCGAACACCGGGGAGCTGTTTTTT	CASSLWGANTGELFF
12	-	TRBV6-2/TRBV6-3	TRBD1	TRBJ1-2	TGTGCCAGCAACCCCGGACAGGGGGGCTACACCTTC	CASNPGQGGYTF
11	-	TRBV6-2/TRBV6-3	-	TRBJ2-1	TGTGCCAGCAGTGCTTACAATGAGCAGTTCTTC	CASSAYNEQFF
16	-	TRBV20-1	-	TRBJ1-5	TGCAGTGCTAGTCCGGGCCCCGGTTGGGGCAATCAGCCCCAGCATTTT	CSASPGPGWGNQPQHF
13	few	TRBV7-8	-	TRBJ1-1	TGTGCCAGCAGCGCAACCCAGGGTAATGAAGCTTTCTTT	CASSATQGNEAFF
16	-	TRBV27	TRBD1	TRBJ2-5	TGTGCCAGCAGTTACCTCGGGACAGGGGACGAGGAGACCCAGTACTTC	CASSYLGTGDEETQYF
13	-	TRBV30	-	TRBJ1-5	TGTGCCTGGAGCGGTGACAGATATCAGCCCCAGCATTTT	CAWSGDRYQPQHF
13	-	TRBV27	-	TRBJ1-2	TGTGCCAGCAGTTTCTCGCGTACCTATGGCTACACCTTC	CASSFSRTYGYTF
11	-	TRBV6-2/TRBV6-3	-	TRBJ2-3	TGTGCCAGCAGTACGTCAGATACGCAGTATTTT	CASSTSDTQYF
14	-	TRBV28	-	TRBJ2-5	TGTGCCAGCAGCTCAAGGGGGGCGCAAGAGACCCAGTACTTC	CASSSRGAQETQYF
16	-	TRBV5-6	TRBD2	TRBJ2-3	TGTGCCAGCAGCCCCACCGGGGGGGGCAGGACAGATACGCAGTATTTT	CASSPTGGGRTDTQYF
16	-	TRBV18	-	TRBJ1-5	TGTGCCAGCTCACCGCAAGCGCAGCGGAATAATCAGCCCCAGCATTTT	CASSPQAQRNNQPQHF
13	-	TRBV18	-	TRBJ2-3	TGTGCCAGCTCACCAAGGGTTTCGGATACGCAGTATTTT	CASSPRVSDTQYF
15	-	TRBV4-1	-	TRBJ2-7	TGCGCCAGCTCCCCCTCGTGGAATTCCCTCTACGAGCAGTACTTC	CASSPSWNSLYEQYF
14	-	TRBV5-1	-	TRBJ1-5	TGCGCCAGCAGCTCAGGGGCTTATGGTCAGCCCCAGCATTTT	CASSSGAYGQPQHF
15	-	TRBV5-1	TRBD1	TRBJ1-4	TGCGCCAGCAGCCCTGGGACAGGGTCTAATGAAAAACTGTTTTTT	CASSPGTGSNEKLFF
17	-	TRBV6-1	TRBD1	TRBJ1-2	TGTGCCAGCAGTGACCAGGGAAGGACAGGGGGTGGCTATGGCTACACCTTC	CASSDQGRTGGGYGYTF
14	-	TRBV7-2	-	TRBJ2-1	TGTGCCAGCAGCTTAGACAGGTTATACAATGAGCAGTTCTTC	CASSLDRLYNEQFF
15	once	TRBV11-2	TRBD2	TRBJ2-1	TGTGCCAGCACGGAGACGGGAGGGGAATACAATGAGCAGTTCTTC	CASTETGGEYNEQFF
15	-	TRBV7-2	TRBD2	TRBJ2-1	TGTGCCAGCAGCTTATGGCGGGAGTTTTACAATGAGCAGTTCTTC	CASSLWREFYNEQFF
18	-	TRBV14	TRBD2	TRBJ2-3	TGTGCCAGCAGCCAAGATCACGGACTAGCGGTAGGCCCAGATACGCAGTATTTT	CASSQDHGLAVGPDTQYF
14	-	TRBV3-1/TRBV3-2	TRBD1	TRBJ1-1	TGTGCCAGCAGCCAAGAAACAGGGGGCTTGGAAGCTTTCTTT	CASSQETGGLEAFF
19	-	TRBV4-1	-	TRBJ2-1	TGCGCCAGCAGCCCCCAAGAGATCTCTTCTGTAGCCTCCTACAATGAGCAGTTCTTC	CASSPQEISSVASYNEQFF
14	once	TRBV5-1	-	TRBJ2-3	TGCGCAGCCCGTCAACTAGACAGCACAGATACGCAGTATTTT	CAARQLDSTDTQYF
16	-	TRBV3-1/TRBV3-2	TRBD1	TRBJ1-4	TGTGCCAGCAGCCAAGGGACAGGGGGCCGGGCTGAAAAACTGTTTTTT	CASSQGTGGRAEKLFF
17	-	TRBV5-4	-	TRBJ2-3	TGTGCCAGCAGCATTGTGGAGACCAGGGACTTCACAGATACGCAGTATTTT	CASSIVETRDFTDTQYF
18	-	TRBV9	TRBD2	TRBJ2-1	TGTGCCAGCAGCGTAGCTGCCCTAGCGGGAGGAGTCTACAATGAGCAGTTCTTC	CASSVAALAGGVYNEQFF
19	-	TRBV20-1	TRBD2	TRBJ2-7	TGCAGTGCTAGTAAAATTACTAGCGGGGGGCCCTCGGATCTTTACGAGCAGTACTTC	CSASKITSGGPSDLYEQYF
16	-	TRBV4-2	-	TRBJ1-5	TGTGCCAGCAGCCAAGAAATCGCGGCGAACAATCAGCCCCAGCATTTT	CASSQEIAANNQPQHF
13	-	TRBV7-3	-	TRBJ1-1	TGTGCCAGCAGCTTACAGGGGAACACTGAAGCTTTCTTT	CASSLQGNTEAFF
14	-	TRBV4-3	-	TRBJ1-3	TGCGCCAGCAGCCAACAGGGGCCCGGAAACACCATATATTTT	CASSQQGPGNTIYF
19	-	TRBV19	-	TRBJ1-6	TGTGCCTCCTCGTCGGGACTCAAACGAGGTGGGTCCTATAATTCACCCCTCCACTTT	CASSSGLKRGGSYNSPLHF
12	-	TRBV6-2/TRBV6-3	-	TRBJ1-2	TGTGCCAGCAGTTACTTCCAATGGGGCTACACCTTC	CASSYFQWGYTF
13	-	TRBV7-6	-	TRBJ1-1	TGTGCCAGCAGCCCTGGGCAGGGCTGGCGGGCTTTCTTT	CASSPGQGWRAFF
12	-	TRBV5-1	TRBD2	TRBJ2-5	TGCGCCAGCAGCGGGGGGGAAGAGACCCAGTACTTC	CASSGGEETQYF
12	-	TRBV12-3/TRBV12-4	-	TRBJ2-2	TGTGCCAGCAACGAGGGGTTCGGGGAGCTGTTTTTT	CASNEGFGELFF
11	-	TRBV11-2	-	TRBJ2-3	TGTGCCAGCAGCTCCACAGATACGCAGTATTTT	CASSSTDTQYF
14	-	TRBV28	-	TRBJ1-2	TGTGCCAGCAGTTACTTTACGGGCTCCTATGGCTACACCTTC	CASSYFTGSYGYTF
13	-	TRBV11-2	-	TRBJ2-7	TGTGCCAGCAGCCACCTCACCCCGGACGAGCAGTACTTC	CASSHLTPDEQYF
14	-	TRBV3-1/TRBV3-2	TRBD1	TRBJ1-1	TGTGCCAGCAGGCGGGACAGGGCAAACACTGAAGCTTTCTTT	CASRRDRANTEAFF
14	-	TRBV27	-	TRBJ2-3	TGTGCCAGCAGTGGGCTCTTAAGCACAGATACGCAGTATTTT	CASSGLLSTDTQYF
11	-	TRBV19	TRBD1	TRBJ1-2	TGTGCCACCAGACTGGGGACAGCTCGCACCTTC	CATRLGTARTF